Below, 25 T cell receptor beta chains from the same sample are listed, as sequenced in a study of blood T cell repertoires in COVID-19. The table came from immunoSEQ multiplex PCR; TCRdb's copy has only in-frame clones and leaves some out. Of some 120,000 clones in the sample, more than 70% were seen once. Input material: peripheral blood. All receptors come from a human donor in a cohort sampled during active COVID-19.

The chain uses TRBV6-5 and TRBJ2-2; 9 bases are shared with TRBD1. V was pared by 9 bases and J by 2 bases, with 4 bases of the junction left unmatched. This CDR3 has 14 residues. Germline CDR1 reads MNHEY; CDR2 reads SVGAGI. The CDR3: CASGTGTNTGELFF. The CDR3 nucleotides read TGTGCCAGTGGGACAGGGACCAACACCGGGGAGCTGTTTTTT.

The V call is TRBV5-1, the J call TRBJ1-4; 7 bases line up with TRBD1. Unmatched junction bases numbered 16, after V lost 4 bases and J lost 1 base. The CDR3 covers 19 residues. CDR1 is SGHRS and CDR2 is YFSETQ in the germline V gene. The CDR3 nucleotides are TGCGCCAGCAGCCTAAACACCCAAATGACAGGGAAAACTAATGAAAAACTGTTTTTT. Amino acids: CASSLNTQMTGKTNEKLFF.

J is TRBJ2-7 and V is TRBV10-2; a possible D gene is TRBD2 (5 bases). The V and J ends lost 11 bases and 4 bases respectively, with 12 bases between them. Germline CDR1 reads WSHSY; CDR2 reads SAAADI. The CDR3 is made up of 11 amino acids. The CDR3 sequence: CAYQRGYEQYF. The CDR3 DNA is TGCGCCTATCAGCGAGGGTACGAGCAGTACTTC.

The J gene is TRBJ1-3, the V gene TRBV6-1; 7 bases are shared with TRBD1. Unmatched junction bases numbered 17, after V lost 2 bases and J lost 4 bases. The CDR3 extends over 19 amino acids. Germline V lookup: CDR1 MNHNS, CDR2 SASEGT. CDR3 protein: CASSERHGRDSAWGNTIYF. The CDR3 nucleotides are TGTGCCAGCAGTGAAAGGCATGGTCGGGACAGCGCCTGGGGAAACACCATATATTTT.

CDR3 amino acids: CASRTERDWGYEQYF. In nucleotides, the CDR3 is TGTGCCAGCCGAACGGAGCGGGACTGGGGATACGAGCAGTACTTC. This chain uses TRBV6-5 with TRBJ2-7; 7 nucleotides match TRBD2. CDR1 and CDR2 (germline): MNHEY, SVGAGI. Unmatched junction bases numbered 14, after V lost 8 bases and J lost 4 bases. The CDR3 runs 15 residues.

The V call is TRBV6-5, the J call TRBJ2-5; TRBD1 matches 7 bases. CDR1 and CDR2 from the germline V gene are MNHEY and SVGAGI. J lost 2 bases, V lost 7 bases, and 10 bases had no gene match. The CDR3 covers 15 residues. For the CDR3, the DNA is TGTGCCAGCACTCTAAACCGGGACAGACAAGAGACCCAGTACTTC. The encoded protein is CASTLNRDRQETQYF.

The gene calls are TRBV7-9 and TRBJ1-1; 9 bases fit TRBD1. J lost 5 bases, V lost 3 bases, and 4 bases had no gene match. The germline gives CDR1 SEHNR, CDR2 FQNEAQ (reference sequence). The CDR3 loop spans 14 amino acids. CDR3 region: CASSFSGTGTEAFF. CDR3 bases: TGTGCCAGCAGCTTTAGCGGGACAGGGACTGAAGCTTTCTTT.

The chain links TRBV14 to TRBJ2-3, with D perhaps matching TRBD2 (6 bases). CDR3 length equals 17 residues. The germline V and J ends were trimmed by 2 bases and 4 bases, with 19 bases remaining between them. The germline CDR1 and CDR2 sequences are SGHDN and FVKESK. CDR3 sequence: CASSQILLRERADTQYF. In DNA form, the CDR3 reads TGTGCCAGCAGCCAAATTCTCCTCCGGGAGAGGGCAGATACGCAGTATTTT.

This chain links TRBV9 with TRBJ1-2; perhaps TRBD1 as D (5 bases). Trimming removed 0 bases from V and 3 bases from J, with 15 bases in between. This CDR3 spans 16 amino acids. Germline values: CDR1 SGDLS, CDR2 YYNGEE. The CDR3 spells CASSVATWAGHYGYTF. The CDR3, as DNA: TGTGCCAGCAGCGTAGCTACGTGGGCAGGGCACTATGGCTACACCTTC.

This chain links TRBV5-8 with TRBJ2-5; TRBD1 matches 9 bases. V lost 2 bases, J lost 5 bases, and 7 bases stayed unmatched. In germline, CDR1 is SGHTS, CDR2 YDEGEE. The CDR3 loop spans 15 amino acids. In nucleotides, the CDR3 is TGTGCCAGCAGCTTCTGGACAGGGGTTGTGGAGACCCAGTACTTC. It codes for CASSFWTGVVETQYF.

This chain uses TRBV27 with TRBJ2-2, with D possibly being TRBD1 (5 bases). Trimming removed 4 bases at V and 3 bases at J, with 9 bases between. The germline V gene has CDR1 MNHEY and CDR2 SMNVEV (reference sequence). The CDR3 contains 14 residues. Here the CDR3 DNA reads TGTGCCAGCAGTTCCCAGGGCTACACCGGGGAGCTGTTTTTT. Translation gives CASSSQGYTGELFF.

Here the CDR3 DNA reads TGTGCCAGTAGTATAGCCGACTATGGCTACACCTTC. Its protein is CASSIADYGYTF. The genes are TRBV19 and TRBJ1-2; D remains unclear. Trimming took 1 base from V and 3 from J, leaving 3 bases between them. The CDR3 is 12 amino acids. CDR1 is LNHDA and CDR2 is SQIVND in the germline V gene (reference sequence).

The CDR3 DNA reads as TGCAGTGCTAGTCTGTCAGTTAGCACAGATACGCAGTATTTT. It yields the protein CSASLSVSTDTQYF. V is TRBV20-1 and J is TRBJ2-3; D gene unclear. Germline V gene data show CDR1 as DFQATT and CDR2 as SNEGSKA (reference sequence). This CDR3 region has 14 residues. V was clipped by 3 bases and J by 0 bases, with 10 bases between them.

This clone was detected only once. This chain uses TRBV27 with TRBJ1-4; tentatively, D is TRBD1 (6 bases). Trimming took off 5 bases at V and 7 bases at J, with 20 bases between the two ends. Germline V gene lookup returns CDR1 MNHEY and CDR2 SMNVEV (reference sequence). The CDR3 has 16 residues. The CDR3 DNA reads TGTGCCAGCAGTCTACTTAGACAGGTCGTTGGTGAAAAACTGTTTTTT. Translating gives CASSLLRQVVGEKLFF. Full variable domain (rest looked up from reference TRBV27 and TRBJ1-4): EAQVTQNPRYLITVTGKKLTVTCSQNMNHEYMSWYRQDPGLGLRQIYYSMNVEVTDKGDVPEGYKVSRKEKRNFPLILESPSPNQTSLYFCASSLLRQVVGEKLFFGSGTQLSVL.

This chain uses TRBV5-1 with TRBJ2-2, with 13 bases aligning to TRBD2. Per the germline V gene, CDR1 is SGHRS and CDR2 is YFSETQ. The length of the CDR3 is 15 residues. Trimming cost V 4 bases and J 5 bases; bases outside gene matches: 2. DNA of the CDR3: TGCGCCAGCAGCAGGGGACTAGCGGGAACCGGGGAGCTGTTTTTT. As protein: CASSRGLAGTGELFF.

This clone was found once. This rearrangement joins TRBV7-2 to TRBJ2-3; 8 nucleotides agree with TRBD2. There are 14 residues in the CDR3. CDR1 and CDR2 from the germline V gene are SGHTA and FQGNSA. V lost 6 bases, J lost 2 bases, and 4 bases stayed unmatched. CDR3 sequence: CASRLGRATDTQYF. The CDR3 DNA reads as TGTGCCAGCAGACTCGGGAGGGCCACAGATACGCAGTATTTT. Drawing the rest from reference TRBV7-2 and TRBJ2-3, the complete variable domain is GAGVSQSPSNKVTEKGKDVELRCDPISGHTALYWYRQSLGQGLEFLIYFQGNSAPDKSGLPSDRFSAERTGGSVSTLTIQRTQQEDSAVYLCASRLGRATDTQYFGPGTRLTVL.

The rearrangement uses TRBV15 and TRBJ1-5; 7 nucleotides align to TRBD1. The CDR3 loop spans 18 amino acids. Germline-derived CDR1 and CDR2 are LNHNV and YYDKDF (reference sequence). Trimming took 0 bases from V and 4 from J; bases not matched to a gene: 12. CDR3 in DNA: TGTGCCACCAGCAGAGATTCACTAGGCCAGGGGGGTAATCAGCCCCAGCATTTT. It is translated as CATSRDSLGQGGNQPQHF. Full variable domain (rest looked up from reference TRBV15 and TRBJ1-5): DAMVIQNPRYQVTQFGKPVTLSCSQTLNHNVMYWYQQKSSQAPKLLFHYYDKDFNNEADTPDNFQSRRPNTSFCFLDIRSPGLGDTAMYLCATSRDSLGQGGNQPQHFGDGTRLSIL.

The chain combines TRBV11-2 with TRBJ2-4; no clear D gene. The germline V gene encodes CDR1 SGHAT and CDR2 FQNNGV. The CDR3 totals 16 residues. Trimming removed 1 base from V and 7 bases from J, with 17 bases in between. CDR3 DNA: TGTGCCAGCAGCTTAGCGCCAAACTATTTCGGGAACATTCAGTACTTC. Translating gives CASSLAPNYFGNIQYF.

This chain joins TRBV12-3 or TRBV12-4 and TRBJ2-7, with D possibly being TRBD1 (6 bases). CDR3 size: 12 residues. V was shortened by 6 bases and J by 1 base, with 7 bases between the two germline ends. DNA for the CDR3: TGTGCCAGCAGCACAGGGTCCTACGAGCAGTACTTC. Its translation is CASSTGSYEQYF.

The chain combines TRBV12-2 with TRBJ2-3; the table's TRBD2 call for D was not verified on the DNA. TRBV12-2 is a listed pseudogene. The CDR3 consists of 15 residues. CDR3 nucleotide sequence: TGTGCAAGTCGCTTTCTAGCGTCCGGCACAGATACGCAGTATTTT. Its translation: CASRFLASGTDTQYF.

This rearrangement joins TRBV5-6 to TRBJ1-2, with unresolved D. Trimming shortened V by 0 bases and J by 3 bases, and 12 bases separated the two germline ends. This CDR3 comprises 15 residues. Looked up from germline, CDR1 is SGHDT and CDR2 is YYEEEE. CDR3: CASSLVAGSDYGYTF. In DNA, the CDR3 is TGTGCCAGCAGCTTGGTTGCGGGATCCGACTATGGCTACACCTTC.

J is TRBJ2-7 and V is TRBV7-2; 10 bases map to TRBD1. V lost 5 bases, J lost 4 bases, and 5 bases stayed unmatched. Germline CDR1 and CDR2: SGHTA and FQGNSA. The CDR3 runs 14 residues. The CDR3 bases are TGTGCCAGCAGCGCACGACAGGGGGCATACGAGCAGTACTTC. This codes for CASSARQGAYEQYF.

In this sample, this clone turned up a few times. The chain combines TRBV7-3 with TRBJ2-1; 9 bases are shared with TRBD2. The CDR3 extends over 15 amino acids. Germline CDR1 reads SGHTA; CDR2 reads FQGTGA. Trimming took 6 bases from V and 0 from J; bases not matched to a gene: 3. CDR3 in DNA: TGTGCCAGCAGTCGTAGCGGGAGCTCCTACAATGAGCAGTTCTTC. Translated, it gives CASSRSGSSYNEQFF.

The rearrangement links TRBV15 to TRBJ2-2; D may be TRBD2 (5 bases). V was shortened by 6 bases and J by 5 bases, with 13 bases between the two germline ends. This CDR3 has 14 amino acids. Looked up from germline, CDR1 is LNHNV and CDR2 is YYDKDF (reference sequence). The CDR3 DNA sequence: TGTGCCACCAGTAGGGAGTTGGGGACCGGGGAGCTGTTTTTT. It codes for CATSRELGTGELFF.

Written as DNA, the CDR3 is TGTGCCAGCAGCCAAGACAGGGGGCACTATGGCTACACCTTC. Protein: CASSQDRGHYGYTF. This chain connects TRBV3-1 (or the pseudogene TRBV3-2) to TRBJ1-2; 8 nucleotides align to TRBD1. Trimming cost V 0 bases and J 3 bases; bases outside gene matches: 0. Germline lookup yields CDR1 LGHDT and CDR2 YNNKEL (reference sequence). This CDR3 is built from 14 residues.